This T cell receptor beta chain was captured by sequencing in a study of shared T cell receptors in the human thymus. This clone was detected only once. Trimming removed 2 bases from V and 2 bases from J, with 16 bases in between. This CDR3 is built from 16 residues. Germline loops: CDR1 MNHEY, CDR2 SMNVEV (reference sequence). The data were produced by immunoSEQ multiplex PCR, yet TCRdb's version contains in-frame clones alone and is incomplete. The sample has over 65,000 clones, about 96% seen once. The chain employs TRBV27 and TRBJ2-7, with D perhaps TRBD1 (6 bases). Sequenced: thymocytes. The clonotype was recovered from a human donor. The CDR3 loop is CASSLTLWGRPYEQYF. The CDR3 nucleotides are TGTGCCAGCAGTTTAACCCTGTGGGGGCGGCCCTACGAGCAGTACTTC.